A selection of T cell receptor beta chains follows, all from one sample in a study of T cell responses to AZD1222 COVID-19 vaccine. Sequenced by immunoSEQ multiplex PCR; TCRdb stores in-frame clones only, minus some. The sample has under 150,000 clones, around 93% seen once. This specimen consisted of peripheral blood, obtained on day 0 of AZD1222 vaccination. The receptors come from an adult in good health. The CDR3 runs from the conserved cysteine through the conserved F or W.

v_gene: TRBV5-4; CDR3aa: CASEVLNTEAFF
v_gene: TRBV7-2; CDR3aa: CASSFFPSYEQYF
v_gene: TRBV6-5; CDR3aa: CASSYSGTDNYEQYF
v_gene: TRBV5-6; CDR3aa: CASSYRVNEKLFF
v_gene: TRBV14; CDR3aa: CASSPLGGYRDLLF
v_gene: TRBV27; CDR3aa: CASSYGGIYEQYF
v_gene: TRBV9; CDR3aa: CASSVAPDSLAKNIQYF
v_gene: TRBV5-4; CDR3aa: CASSEDRVVSPLHF
v_gene: TRBV6-4; CDR3aa: CASSDSVWTEAFF
v_gene: TRBV14; CDR3aa: CASSPLPGQGPNTEAFF
v_gene: TRBV7-6; CDR3aa: CASSGTGGHSTGELFF
v_gene: TRBV15; CDR3aa: CATSREGLEGFEQYF
v_gene: TRBV4-2; CDR3aa: CASSQDLGGARTEAFF
v_gene: TRBV21-1; CDR3aa: CASHPAQVGNQPQHF
v_gene: TRBV29-1; CDR3aa: CSVEDRGLVNYGYTF
v_gene: TRBV19; CDR3aa: CASSIRGLDGELFF
v_gene: TRBV10-1; CDR3aa: CASSVIVEQAPYNEQFF
v_gene: TRBV7-9; CDR3aa: CASSLGSYEQYF
v_gene: TRBV4-2; CDR3aa: CASSQGLAEFTDTQYF
v_gene: TRBV4-1; CDR3aa: CASSRFTGTGGRSGNTIYF
v_gene: TRBV18; CDR3aa: CASSPQKEETQYF
v_gene: TRBV11-2; CDR3aa: CASSLPLGREYNEQFF
v_gene: TRBV10-3; CDR3aa: CAISGGVTDTQYF
v_gene: TRBV11-3; CDR3aa: CASSLEGQTYEQYF
v_gene: TRBV18; CDR3aa: CASSSPGREDTEAFF
v_gene: TRBV11-2; CDR3aa: CASSLAGDTEAFF
v_gene: TRBV6-2/TRBV6-3; CDR3aa: CASSYSSIPGYTF
v_gene: TRBV4-1; CDR3aa: CASSQVSRTGDDTQYF
v_gene: TRBV12-3/TRBV12-4; CDR3aa: CASTANAYEQYF
v_gene: TRBV6-2/TRBV6-3; CDR3aa: CASSYPVPRLDLHEQYF
v_gene: TRBV9; CDR3aa: CASSVAGPGTEAFF
v_gene: TRBV20-1; CDR3aa: CSVPGQDTQYF
v_gene: TRBV7-2; CDR3aa: CASSPGGAGTQETQYF
v_gene: TRBV6-5; CDR3aa: CASTPGINYGYTF
v_gene: TRBV7-6; CDR3aa: CASSLGAGTPYEQYF
v_gene: TRBV7-2; CDR3aa: CASSLSGGDEKLFF
v_gene: TRBV7-9; CDR3aa: CASSTLGGGSYEQYF
v_gene: TRBV5-1; CDR3aa: CASSYKQNMNTEAFF
v_gene: TRBV7-2; CDR3aa: CASSPGATDTQYF
v_gene: TRBV27; CDR3aa: CASSLDSRGYEQYF
v_gene: TRBV19; CDR3aa: CASSPYSAEAFF
v_gene: TRBV6-2/TRBV6-3; CDR3aa: CASSGKQGAKNIQYF
v_gene: TRBV6-6; CDR3aa: CASSTLAAQETQYF
v_gene: TRBV7-7; CDR3aa: CASRGGQTQETQYF
v_gene: TRBV5-1; CDR3aa: CASSLRPAGSYEKLFF
v_gene: TRBV29-1; CDR3aa: CSGADRLETQYF
v_gene: TRBV10-3; CDR3aa: CAISEWGGVSYEQYF
v_gene: TRBV4-2; CDR3aa: CASSPGTSGFYEQYF
v_gene: TRBV6-2/TRBV6-3; CDR3aa: CASSPSGWESPLHF
v_gene: TRBV6-1; CDR3aa: CASSEPEIRDTEAFF